These T cell receptor beta chains were read from a single sample in a study of TIL therapy for anti-PD-1-resistant metastatic lung cancer. TCRdb's copy holds only in-frame clones and misses some; the assay was immunoSEQ multiplex PCR. The sample has under 60,000 clones, 80% to 90% seen once. The sample in question was blood, obtained at baseline. The receptors here all came from a person aged 25 to 85 with non-small cell lung cancer. Both conserved end residues are part of each CDR3. Each record gives: clone size, D gene, V gene, J gene, CDR3 protein, CDR3 DNA. A D gene is named only where the DNA matches it firmly. For some rows the clone size is stated as once, few or many, or as a class when expanded; others skip it.

abundance: few; d_gene: -; v_gene: TRBV19; j_gene: TRBJ1-5; CDR3aa: CASSTDRDDQPQHF; CDR3nt: TGTGCCAGTAGTACTGACCGGGACGATCAGCCCCAGCATTTT
abundance: -; d_gene: -; v_gene: TRBV6-2/TRBV6-3; j_gene: TRBJ2-7; CDR3aa: CASSLEAQGAYEQYF; CDR3nt: TGTGCCAGCAGTTTGGAAGCCCAGGGTGCCTACGAGCAGTACTTC
abundance: -; d_gene: -; v_gene: TRBV6-1; j_gene: TRBJ2-6; CDR3aa: CASSEQYSGANVLTF; CDR3nt: TGTGCCAGCAGTGAACAGTACTCTGGGGCCAACGTCCTGACTTTC
abundance: -; d_gene: -; v_gene: TRBV27; j_gene: TRBJ1-4; CDR3aa: CASSLRWATNEKLFF; CDR3nt: TGTGCCAGCAGTTTAAGATGGGCAACTAATGAAAAACTGTTTTTT
abundance: -; d_gene: -; v_gene: TRBV10-3; j_gene: TRBJ2-4; CDR3aa: CAISESLGRIQYF; CDR3nt: TGTGCCATCAGTGAGTCCCTAGGGCGCATTCAGTACTTC
abundance: -; d_gene: TRBD1; v_gene: TRBV25-1; j_gene: TRBJ1-1; CDR3aa: CASRANRGRSSTEAFF; CDR3nt: TGTGCCAGCAGGGCGAACAGGGGGAGGTCGTCCACTGAAGCTTTCTTT
abundance: -; d_gene: TRBD1; v_gene: TRBV30; j_gene: TRBJ2-2; CDR3aa: CAWSVQGPGTGELFF; CDR3nt: TGTGCCTGGAGTGTACAGGGGCCGGGCACCGGGGAGCTGTTTTTT
abundance: once; d_gene: TRBD2; v_gene: TRBV6-5; j_gene: TRBJ2-7; CDR3aa: CASSYSRGGLYEQYF; CDR3nt: TGTGCCAGCAGTTACTCGCGGGGGGGCCTCTACGAGCAGTACTTC
abundance: -; d_gene: -; v_gene: TRBV24-1; j_gene: TRBJ1-2; CDR3aa: CATSDLAWRGGYTF; CDR3nt: TGTGCCACCAGTGACTTAGCCTGGAGAGGTGGCTACACCTTC
abundance: few; d_gene: -; v_gene: TRBV10-3; j_gene: TRBJ1-6; CDR3aa: CAISESGNSPLHF; CDR3nt: TGTGCCATCAGTGAGAGTGGAAATTCACCCCTCCACTTT
abundance: once; d_gene: TRBD2; v_gene: TRBV29-1; j_gene: TRBJ2-1; CDR3aa: CSVGERESVEQFF; CDR3nt: TGCAGCGTTGGTGAGCGGGAGTCGGTTGAGCAGTTCTTC
abundance: once; d_gene: -; v_gene: TRBV11-2; j_gene: TRBJ2-7; CDR3aa: CASSPRDSKQYF; CDR3nt: TGTGCCAGCAGCCCCCGAGATTCTAAGCAGTACTTC
abundance: -; d_gene: -; v_gene: TRBV5-1; j_gene: TRBJ2-1; CDR3aa: CASSLMGVGNEQFF; CDR3nt: TGCGCCAGCAGCTTGATGGGAGTGGGCAATGAGCAGTTCTTC
abundance: -; d_gene: -; v_gene: TRBV5-6; j_gene: TRBJ2-4; CDR3aa: CASSSGVIQYF; CDR3nt: TGTGCCAGCAGCTCGGGAGTAATTCAGTACTTC
abundance: -; d_gene: TRBD2; v_gene: TRBV28; j_gene: TRBJ2-1; CDR3aa: CASSGLERSYNEQFF; CDR3nt: TGTGCCAGCAGTGGACTAGAGCGCTCCTACAATGAGCAGTTCTTC
abundance: -; d_gene: -; v_gene: TRBV7-2; j_gene: TRBJ2-1; CDR3aa: CASSSPIYNEQFF; CDR3nt: TGTGCCAGCAGCTCCCCCATCTACAATGAGCAGTTCTTC
abundance: once; d_gene: TRBD1; v_gene: TRBV2; j_gene: TRBJ2-7; CDR3aa: CASSTGQGDEQYF; CDR3nt: TGTGCCAGCAGTACGGGACAGGGAGACGAGCAGTACTTC
abundance: -; d_gene: TRBD1; v_gene: TRBV14; j_gene: TRBJ2-7; CDR3aa: CASSQGQTYSYEQYF; CDR3nt: TGTGCCAGCAGCCAGGGACAGACTTACTCCTACGAGCAGTACTTC
abundance: few; d_gene: TRBD2; v_gene: TRBV7-2; j_gene: TRBJ2-2; CDR3aa: CASSFLGLAANTGELFF; CDR3nt: TGTGCCAGCAGCTTTCTCGGACTAGCAGCGAACACCGGGGAGCTGTTTTTT
abundance: -; d_gene: TRBD1; v_gene: TRBV28; j_gene: TRBJ2-5; CDR3aa: CASSLTDRGRFFETQYF; CDR3nt: TGTGCCAGCAGTTTAACCGACAGGGGAAGGTTTTTTGAGACCCAGTACTTC
abundance: -; d_gene: -; v_gene: TRBV28; j_gene: TRBJ2-1; CDR3aa: CASKGGFVSSYNEQFF; CDR3nt: TGTGCCAGCAAGGGCGGGTTCGTCAGCTCCTACAATGAGCAGTTCTTC
abundance: few; d_gene: -; v_gene: TRBV18; j_gene: TRBJ1-1; CDR3aa: CASTSAGNTEAFF; CDR3nt: TGTGCCAGCACCTCGGCGGGGAACACTGAAGCTTTCTTT
abundance: -; d_gene: -; v_gene: TRBV9; j_gene: TRBJ2-1; CDR3aa: CASSVTGQSYNEQFF; CDR3nt: TGTGCCAGCAGCGTAACAGGACAGAGTTACAATGAGCAGTTCTTC
abundance: -; d_gene: TRBD1; v_gene: TRBV28; j_gene: TRBJ1-3; CDR3aa: CASSSLTASGQSSGNTIYF; CDR3nt: TGTGCCAGCAGTTCCCTTACCGCCTCGGGACAGAGCTCTGGAAACACCATATATTTT
abundance: -; d_gene: -; v_gene: TRBV12-3/TRBV12-4; j_gene: TRBJ2-4; CDR3aa: CASGPSRGIQYF; CDR3nt: TGTGCCAGCGGGCCTAGCAGGGGCATTCAGTACTTC
abundance: -; d_gene: -; v_gene: TRBV19; j_gene: TRBJ2-7; CDR3aa: CASSRLAHYEQYF; CDR3nt: TGTGCCAGTAGCCGCCTAGCCCACTACGAGCAGTACTTC
abundance: -; d_gene: TRBD1; v_gene: TRBV11-2; j_gene: TRBJ1-5; CDR3aa: CASSGQGVSNQPQHF; CDR3nt: TGTGCCAGCAGCGGACAGGGCGTGAGCAATCAGCCCCAGCATTTT
abundance: -; d_gene: -; v_gene: TRBV19; j_gene: TRBJ1-4; CDR3aa: CASSLRRSSNEKLFF; CDR3nt: TGTGCCAGTAGTCTGCGACGGTCATCTAATGAAAAACTGTTTTTT
abundance: -; d_gene: TRBD1; v_gene: TRBV2; j_gene: TRBJ2-1; CDR3aa: CASSPFGTGGHNEQFF; CDR3nt: TGTGCCAGCAGTCCTTTTGGGACAGGGGGCCACAATGAGCAGTTCTTC
abundance: -; d_gene: -; v_gene: TRBV9; j_gene: TRBJ2-1; CDR3aa: CASSVRGGEYNEQFF; CDR3nt: TGTGCCAGCAGCGTAAGGGGGGGCGAGTACAATGAGCAGTTCTTC
abundance: -; d_gene: -; v_gene: TRBV7-2; j_gene: TRBJ2-5; CDR3aa: CASSSTGRETQYF; CDR3nt: TGTGCCAGCAGCTCGACAGGGAGGGAGACCCAGTACTTC
abundance: -; d_gene: -; v_gene: TRBV12-3/TRBV12-4; j_gene: TRBJ2-7; CDR3aa: CASSLVGDYEQYF; CDR3nt: TGTGCCAGCAGTTTAGTGGGTGATTACGAGCAGTACTTC
abundance: -; d_gene: -; v_gene: TRBV28; j_gene: TRBJ2-7; CDR3aa: CASSLPGVGEQYF; CDR3nt: TGTGCCAGCAGTTTACCAGGGGTGGGCGAGCAGTACTTC
abundance: -; d_gene: -; v_gene: TRBV28; j_gene: TRBJ1-5; CDR3aa: CASIPSWGNQPQHF; CDR3nt: TGTGCCAGCATTCCGAGTTGGGGCAATCAGCCCCAGCATTTT
abundance: -; d_gene: TRBD1; v_gene: TRBV7-8; j_gene: TRBJ1-6; CDR3aa: CASSLTDRGYSYNSPLHF; CDR3nt: TGTGCCAGCAGCTTAACGGACAGGGGATATTCCTATAATTCACCCCTCCACTTT
abundance: -; d_gene: -; v_gene: TRBV6-5; j_gene: TRBJ1-1; CDR3aa: CASREEWDTEAFF; CDR3nt: TGTGCCAGCAGGGAGGAATGGGACACTGAAGCTTTCTTT
abundance: -; d_gene: -; v_gene: TRBV19; j_gene: TRBJ1-5; CDR3aa: CASSILGSGQPQHF; CDR3nt: TGTGCCAGTAGTATACTAGGGTCCGGTCAGCCCCAGCATTTT
abundance: -; d_gene: -; v_gene: TRBV30; j_gene: TRBJ1-5; CDR3aa: CAWSLRSRTAENNQPQHF; CDR3nt: TGTGCCTGGAGCCTTAGGTCCCGGACAGCGGAAAACAATCAGCCCCAGCATTTT
abundance: -; d_gene: TRBD2; v_gene: TRBV18; j_gene: TRBJ2-1; CDR3aa: CASSPTTSGGWDEQFF; CDR3nt: TGTGCCAGCTCCCCAACGACTAGCGGGGGATGGGATGAGCAGTTCTTC
abundance: -; d_gene: TRBD1; v_gene: TRBV28; j_gene: TRBJ1-4; CDR3aa: CASSLTGGVGEKLFF; CDR3nt: TGTGCCAGCAGTTTAACAGGGGGCGTGGGTGAAAAACTGTTTTTT
abundance: -; d_gene: -; v_gene: TRBV29-1; j_gene: TRBJ2-1; CDR3aa: CSVEMGDEQFF; CDR3nt: TGCAGCGTTGAAATGGGGGATGAGCAGTTCTTC
abundance: -; d_gene: TRBD2; v_gene: TRBV7-2; j_gene: TRBJ2-7; CDR3aa: CASSTHLRTSGAYEQYF; CDR3nt: TGTGCCAGCAGCACCCACCTAAGGACTAGCGGGGCCTACGAGCAGTACTTC